What follows are 11 T cell receptor beta chains derived from one specimen sequenced in a study of T-cell memory formation after mild COVID-19. TCRdb reprocessed the 5' RACE reads via MiXCR and lists one record per CDR3 protein. The sample holds roughly 400,000 distinct CDR3 sequences, 18% seen once. The sample consisted of PBMCs or a T cell subset sorted from them (not recorded which). Source of these receptors: a young man who had mild COVID-19 (a few samples of this study predate the infection). Cell type and time point are not known.

V gene TRBV6-2 or TRBV6-3 combines with J gene TRBJ2-7; D is unresolved. Germline V gene data show CDR1 as MNHEY and CDR2 as SVGEGT. The CDR3 has 13 residues. With 6 bases removed from V and 6 bases from J, the gap between germline ends came to 15 bases. The CDR3 DNA sequence: TGTGCCAGCAGCCCCGGCCTGGGGTCCGAGCAGTACTTC. This translates into CASSPGLGSEQYF.

This clonotype was detected only a few times. V and J are TRBV19 and TRBJ1-1; D is undetermined. The V gene's germline CDR1 is LNHDA and CDR2 SQIVND (reference sequence). This CDR3 spans 13 amino acids. The CDR3, as DNA: TGTGGCTCTACCTTCCGGTTGAACACTGAAGCTTTCTTT. Its protein product is CGSTFRLNTEAFF.

This clonotype was observed a handful of times. This rearrangement joins TRBV5-1 to TRBJ1-3; TRBD1 matches at 7 bases. The trim removed 2 bases at V and 0 bases at J, leaving 8 bases unmatched. This CDR3 spans 17 amino acids. The germline CDR1 and CDR2 sequences are SGHRS and YFSETQ. The CDR3 DNA is TGCGCCAGCAGCTTCCACGACAGGGCAAGCTCTGGAAACACCATATATTTT. The encoded protein is CASSFHDRASSGNTIYF. Complete variable domain (other parts from reference TRBV5-1 and TRBJ1-3): KAGVTQTPRYLIKTRGQQVTLSCSPISGHRSVSWYQQTPGQGLQFLFEYFSETQRNKGNFPGRFSGRQFSNSRSEMNVSTLELGDSALYLCASSFHDRASSGNTIYFGEGSWLTVV.

The table lists this clonotype with a few counts. The V call is TRBV5-1, the J call TRBJ1-6, with 7 bases matching TRBD1. Germline CDR1 and CDR2: SGHRS and YFSETQ. The CDR3 contains 15 residues. The V segment lost 4 bases and the J segment 5 bases; nucleotides outside the gene matches: 6. In DNA, the CDR3 is TGCGCCAGCAGCGCCCTAACAGGGGATAATTCACCCCTCCACTTT. Translation gives CASSALTGDNSPLHF.

This clonotype was observed a few times. The chain employs TRBV5-1 and TRBJ2-5, with D possibly being TRBD2 (7 bases). The CDR3 has 15 residues. Looked up from germline, CDR1 is SGHRS and CDR2 is YFSETQ. V lost 4 bases to trimming and J lost 1 base, with 14 bases between them. CDR3 nucleotide sequence: TGCGCCAGCAGCAACCAACGGGGGGCCCAAGAGACCCAGTACTTC. It yields the protein CASSNQRGAQETQYF.

The sample holds a few counts of this clonotype. The chain is built from TRBV18 and TRBJ1-5, with TRBD1 matching 7 bases. Germline V gene data show CDR1 as KGHSH and CDR2 as LQKENI. The CDR3 totals 15 residues. Germline trimming cut 3 bases from V and 7 bases from J; bases unmatched to any gene: 9. The CDR3 loop is CASSPNTGAGQPQHF. CDR3 coding DNA: TGTGCCAGCTCACCTAACACAGGGGCCGGACAGCCCCAGCATTTT.

The V call is TRBV12-3 or TRBV12-4, the J call TRBJ1-1; D unclear. V dropped 6 bases and J dropped 10 bases, with 18 bases sitting between them. This CDR3 spans 13 amino acids. The CDR3, as DNA: TGTGCCAGCAGGGGGTATGAGGGAGAGGGAGCTTTCTTT. Protein product: CASRGYEGEGAFF.

The rearrangement uses TRBV2 and TRBJ2-7; perhaps D is TRBD1 or TRBD2 (7 bases each). Germline loops: CDR1 SNHLY, CDR2 FYNNEI. Deletions cut 6 bases from V and 6 bases from J, with 15 bases between. CDR3 length: 13 amino acids. CDR3 bases: TGTGCCAGCAGCCGCTCAGGGGGGGGCGAGCAGTACTTC. It is translated as CASSRSGGGEQYF.

There are a few counts of this clonotype. CDR3 amino acids: CASSLVGAEDTQYF. The CDR3 nucleotides are TGCGCCAGCAGCTTGGTGGGGGCAGAAGATACGCAGTATTTT. V is TRBV5-1 and J is TRBJ2-3, with D possibly being TRBD1 (6 bases). The CDR3 totals 14 residues. The V end lost 0 bases, the J end lost 5 bases, and 10 bases lay between the germline ends. CDR1 and CDR2 (germline): SGHRS, YFSETQ.

This chain uses TRBV3-1 with TRBJ2-1; TRBD1 matches 12 bases. The CDR3 runs 14 residues. V dropped 3 bases and J dropped 10; count of bases not matched to a gene: 4. The V gene's germline CDR1 is LGHDT and CDR2 YNNKEL (reference sequence). CDR3 bases: TGTGCCAGCAGCCAGGGACAGGGGGCATGGGAGCAGTTCTTC. It specifies CASSQGQGAWEQFF.

This CDR3 reads CASSQARITGSYEQYV. Here the CDR3 DNA reads TGCGCCAGCAGCCAAGCAAGGATCACTGGGTCCTACGAGCAGTACGTC. The chain links TRBV4-3 to TRBJ2-7; D not certain. Germline V lookup: CDR1 LGHNA, CDR2 YSLEER. The CDR3 is 16 residues long. V was shortened by 1 base and J by 1 base, with 14 bases between the two germline ends.